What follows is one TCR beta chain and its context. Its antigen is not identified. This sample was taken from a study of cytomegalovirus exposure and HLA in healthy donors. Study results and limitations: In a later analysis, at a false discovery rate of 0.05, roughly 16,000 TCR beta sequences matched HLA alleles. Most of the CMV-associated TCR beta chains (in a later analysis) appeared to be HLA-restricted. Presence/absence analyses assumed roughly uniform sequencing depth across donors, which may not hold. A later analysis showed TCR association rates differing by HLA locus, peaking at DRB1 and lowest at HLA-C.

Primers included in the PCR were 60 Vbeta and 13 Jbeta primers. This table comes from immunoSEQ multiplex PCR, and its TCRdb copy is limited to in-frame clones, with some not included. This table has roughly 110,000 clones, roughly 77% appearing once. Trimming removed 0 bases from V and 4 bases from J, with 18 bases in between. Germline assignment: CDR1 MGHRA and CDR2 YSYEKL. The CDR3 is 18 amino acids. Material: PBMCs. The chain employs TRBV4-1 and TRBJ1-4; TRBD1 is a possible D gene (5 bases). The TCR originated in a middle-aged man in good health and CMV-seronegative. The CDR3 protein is CASSQDPRARLFNEKLFF. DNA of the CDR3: TGCGCCAGCAGCCAAGACCCCAGGGCCCGCCTTTTTAATGAAAAACTGTTTTTT.